This T cell receptor (beta chain) was recorded in a study of T cell repertoires in cytomegalovirus infection. Study observations and caveats: Totalled public TCR beta family frequency picked out people who carried CMV plus the relevant HLA.

About this clonotype: Antigen unknown.

A single record per CDR3 protein comes from TCRdb applying MiXCR to the reads. The sample carries approximately 110,000 distinct CDR3 sequences, under 30% recorded once. Material: CD8+ T cells from cultured PBMCs, obtained from culture after CMV antigen stimulation. The sequence was obtained from a human donor in good health (CMV status not recorded). Some clones in this sample may be carry-over from other donors' samples.

DNA of the CDR3: TGCGCCAGCAACTTTCTCCAGGGCACTGAAGCTTTCTTT. Protein: CASNFLQGTEAFF. The V gene is TRBV5-1, the J gene TRBJ1-1; a weak D match, TRBD1 (5 bases). Germline V gives CDR1 SGHRS, CDR2 YFSETQ. This CDR3 is 13 amino acids long. The germline V and J ends were trimmed by 6 bases and 4 bases, with 13 bases remaining between them.